The clone carrying this T cell receptor beta chain was seen only a few times. Its antigen is still unknown. The record originates from a study of response to subunit inactivated influenza vaccine. General study findings and limits: There was a suggestion from the authors that each seasonal influenza vaccination recruits few new T cells.

TCRdb processed the RT-PCR reads anew with MiXCR; each CDR3 protein has one entry. The sample consists of around 520,000 distinct CDR3 sequences, 12% of them appearing once. Germline V gives CDR1 SGHRS, CDR2 YFSETQ. The CDR3 length is 15 residues. The V gene lost 5 bases and the J gene lost 2 bases, with 15 bases spanning the gap. The sequenced sample was PBMCs from blood, obtained on the day of vaccination. The chain links TRBV5-1 to TRBJ2-3; no definite D call. The sequence was obtained from a man in his fifties who received an inactivated influenza vaccine. Written as DNA, the CDR3 is TGCGCCAGCAGACCCGACCGACCAAACACAGATACGCAGTATTTT. Amino acids: CASRPDRPNTDTQYF.